Each of the 26 T cell receptor beta chains below was sequenced from the same sample in a study of blood T cells in healthy people across ages. The use of a sample-barcoded 5' primer and a J-beta primer mix characterized a second PCR of roughly 7 to 12 cycles. TCRdb recomputed calls from the 5' RACE reads with MiXCR, one row per CDR3 protein. This table holds around 700,000 distinct CDR3 sequences, around 25% found once. This same sample was also taken into another study, of T cells of mothers and their children.

Sequencing was performed on blood. Receptors originate from a boy between 10 and 17 years old in good health.

The V and J genes are TRBV4-3 and TRBJ1-6; possibly TRBD1 for D (5 bases). V was cut by 1 base and J by 7 bases, with 11 bases left in between. The CDR3 has 15 amino acids. Germline CDR1 reads LGHNA; CDR2 reads YSLEER. CDR3 loop: CASSQVQGMNSPLHF. CDR3 DNA: TGCGCCAGCAGCCAAGTTCAGGGAATGAATTCACCCCTCCACTTT.

The rearrangement links TRBV20-1 to TRBJ2-4, with 12 nucleotides matching TRBD2. Per germline, CDR1 DFQATT and CDR2 SNEGSKA (reference sequence). V shed 8 bases and J 3 bases; nucleotides not matched to a gene: 11. This CDR3 is built from 16 residues. The CDR3 region is CSLNGGLAGVKNIQYF. The CDR3 DNA is TGCAGTCTCAACGGGGGACTAGCGGGCGTCAAAAACATTCAGTACTTC.

The chain joins TRBV9 to TRBJ2-1; 7 bases map to TRBD2. This CDR3 contains 16 residues. The ends lost 0 bases at V and 1 base at J; junction bases unmatched: 4. Germline V gene sequence: CDR1 SGDLS, CDR2 YYNGEE. CDR3 in amino acids: CASSVASGESYNEQFF. DNA of the CDR3: TGTGCCAGCAGCGTAGCCAGCGGGGAGTCCTACAATGAGCAGTTCTTC.

This clonotype came up once. This rearrangement joins TRBV28 to TRBJ2-7; 8 bases align to TRBD2. The CDR3 is 16 amino acids. The ends lost 2 bases at V and 1 base at J; junction bases unmatched: 7. Germline V gene sequence: CDR1 MDHEN, CDR2 SYDVKM. The DNA of the CDR3 is TGTGCCAGCAGTTTAAGGGGTCTAGCGGGTTCCTACGAGCAGTACTTC. Protein sequence: CASSLRGLAGSYEQYF.

The chain combines TRBV2 with TRBJ2-1; weak D call: TRBD2 (5 bases). V was shortened by 8 bases and J by 5 bases, with 10 bases between the two germline ends. Germline CDR1 reads SNHLY; CDR2 reads FYNNEI. The CDR3 runs 12 residues. The CDR3 spells CASAPTNNEQFF. The CDR3 DNA reads as TGTGCCAGCGCGCCGACTAACAATGAGCAGTTCTTC.

Only a few counts were recorded for this clonotype. This sequence joins TRBV20-1 and TRBJ2-7; a weak D match, TRBD1 (5 bases). The germline V and J ends were trimmed by 3 bases and 4 bases, with 13 bases remaining between them. The CDR3 loop spans 13 amino acids. Germline CDR1 reads DFQATT; CDR2 reads SNEGSKA (reference sequence). The CDR3 protein is CSARERGWYEQYF. The CDR3, as DNA: TGCAGTGCTAGGGAAAGGGGATGGTACGAGCAGTACTTC.

There are a few counts of this clonotype. This chain links TRBV3-1 with TRBJ2-1, with 13 bases identical to TRBD2. Germline assignment: CDR1 LGHDT and CDR2 YNNKEL (reference sequence). V dropped 2 bases and J dropped 8; count of bases not matched to a gene: 3. This CDR3 spans 15 amino acids. The CDR3 DNA follows: TGTGCCAGCAGCCAAACTAGCGGGGGGGCACATGAGCAGTTCTTC. Its translation is CASSQTSGGAHEQFF.

Only a few counts were recorded for this clonotype. The chain is built from TRBV5-5 and TRBJ2-1; D possibly matches TRBD1 or TRBD2 (6 bases each). Trimming removed 4 bases at V and 0 bases at J, with 11 bases between. From germline, CDR1 is SGHKS and CDR2 YYEKEE (reference sequence). The CDR3 is made up of 15 amino acids. The CDR3 DNA sequence: TGTGCCAGCAGCAGGGGGGATAGCTCCTACAATGAGCAGTTCTTC. It yields the protein CASSRGDSSYNEQFF.

A few counts support this clonotype. This chain joins TRBV29-1 and TRBJ2-3; D possibly uses TRBD1 or TRBD2 (5 bases each). This CDR3 is 14 amino acids long. V gave up 4 bases and J gave up 0 bases, with 11 bases separating them. Per the germline V gene, CDR1 is SQVTM and CDR2 is ANQGSEA. The CDR3 region is CSVGQGVSTDTQYF. For the CDR3, the DNA is TGCAGCGTTGGTCAGGGAGTTAGCACAGATACGCAGTATTTT.

The J gene is TRBJ2-5, the V gene TRBV9; 14 bases are a match to TRBD2. The tail of the sequence fits TRBJ2-1 better, so the J call may be wrong. The CDR3 covers 16 residues. The V gene's germline CDR1 is SGDLS and CDR2 YYNGEE. DNA of the CDR3: TGTGCCAGCAGCTCGGGGACTAGCGGGAGTAACGATGAGCAGTTCTTC. Translation gives CASSSGTSGSNDEQFF.

This clonotype was seen more than once but under ten times. This chain joins TRBV12-3 or TRBV12-4 and TRBJ2-3; 7 bases fit TRBD1. This CDR3 has 14 amino acids. With 3 bases clipped from V and 1 base from J, the junction kept 1 base outside the gene matches. CDR3 in DNA: TGTGCCAGCAGTTTCCAGGGGGGCACAGATACGCAGTATTTT. This translates into CASSFQGGTDTQYF.

Only a few counts were recorded for this clonotype. The rearrangement joins TRBV18 to TRBJ1-1, with TRBD1 identical over 7 bases. Germline V gene data show CDR1 as KGHSH and CDR2 as LQKENI. Losses at the gene ends were 1 base for V and 4 bases for J; bases not matched to a gene: 3. This CDR3 is built from 14 residues. As DNA, the CDR3 is TGTGCCAGCTCACCACAGGGGGCCGGCACTGAAGCTTTCTTT. Protein product: CASSPQGAGTEAFF.

The chain links TRBV5-1 to TRBJ1-4; a weak D match, TRBD1 (6 bases). The V end was cut by 2 bases, the J end by 3 bases, with 14 bases between. CDR3 length: 16 amino acids. The germline gives CDR1 SGHRS, CDR2 YFSETQ. The CDR3 region has the DNA TGCGCCAGCAGCTTATGGGCAGGGGATTCTAATGAAAAACTGTTTTTT. This sequence encodes CASSLWAGDSNEKLFF.

This chain joins TRBV5-1 and TRBJ2-7; a weak D match, TRBD1 (5 bases). Germline V gene sequence: CDR1 SGHRS, CDR2 YFSETQ. The CDR3 is made up of 16 amino acids. V gave up 0 bases and J gave up 0 bases, with 13 bases separating them. The CDR3 region has the DNA TGCGCCAGCAGCTTGGTCTCAGGGTTGGGCTCCTACGAGCAGTACTTC. Protein sequence: CASSLVSGLGSYEQYF.

This clonotype was found a few times. V is TRBV4-1 and J is TRBJ2-6, with D unresolved. The germline gives CDR1 MGHRA, CDR2 YSYEKL. V lost 4 bases to trimming and J lost 0 bases, with 7 bases between them. The CDR3 contains 15 residues. This chain's CDR3 is CASSPAASGANVLTF. Here the CDR3 DNA reads TGCGCCAGCAGCCCCGCAGCCTCTGGGGCCAACGTCCTGACTTTC.

This clonotype has more than one count but fewer than ten. The rearrangement uses TRBV28 and TRBJ2-2; TRBD1 might be the D (6 bases). The CDR3 consists of 15 residues. Trimming left V 8 bases short and J 5 bases short, with 18 bases between. Germline V gene lookup returns CDR1 MDHEN and CDR2 SYDVKM. The CDR3, as DNA: TGTGCCAGCCGACGCTCTTCAGGGGCGACCGGGGAGCTGTTTTTT. This translates into CASRRSSGATGELFF.

This clonotype has more than one count but fewer than ten. The genes are TRBV19 and TRBJ2-7, with D possibly being TRBD2 (5 bases). V dropped 3 bases and J dropped 0 bases, with 15 bases sitting between them. The CDR3 runs 16 residues. Looked up from germline, CDR1 is LNHDA and CDR2 is SQIVND (reference sequence). CDR3 residues: CASSISGFGSSYEQYF. The CDR3 DNA follows: TGTGCCAGTAGTATCTCGGGGTTCGGTTCCTCCTACGAGCAGTACTTC.

Only one count was recorded for this clonotype. The chain joins TRBV20-1 to TRBJ2-3, with 7 bases lining up with TRBD2. CDR1 and CDR2 (germline): DFQATT, SNEGSKA (reference sequence). CDR3 length: 14 amino acids. After removal of 0 bases from V and 8 bases from J, the junction contained 8 bases not matched to a gene. CDR3 DNA: TGCAGTGCTAGAGATGGGGAGGGATCCCTTACGCAGTATTTT. This translates into CSARDGEGSLTQYF.

The sample holds a few counts of this clonotype. The chain is built from TRBV4-1 and TRBJ1-5; D is undetermined. Deletions cut 1 base from V and 2 bases from J, with 9 bases between. CDR3 length: 15 amino acids. Germline V gene sequence: CDR1 MGHRA, CDR2 YSYEKL. The DNA for the CDR3 is TGCGCCAGCAGCCAAGGGGATGGGGGCAATCAGCCCCAGCATTTT. This gives the protein CASSQGDGGNQPQHF.

The CDR3 nucleotides are TGTGCCAGCAGCCCCACAGGGGGTATGGGGGGAACTAATGAAAAACTGTTTTTT. Its translation is CASSPTGGMGGTNEKLFF. The chain combines TRBV6-1 with TRBJ1-4; 8 bases are a match to TRBD1. CDR1 and CDR2 from the germline V gene are MNHNS and SASEGT. There are 18 residues in the CDR3. Trimming at V came to 6 bases and at J to 1 base, leaving 13 bases not matched to a gene.

The chain combines TRBV12-3 or TRBV12-4 with TRBJ1-5, with a weak D call TRBD1 (6 bases). The germline V and J ends were trimmed by 3 bases and 6 bases, with 12 bases remaining between them. This CDR3 has 14 residues. The CDR3 here is CASSFGPGAQPQHF. The CDR3 DNA reads TGTGCCAGCAGTTTTGGGCCAGGGGCTCAGCCCCAGCATTTT.

This clonotype has more than one count but fewer than ten. V is TRBV11-2 and J is TRBJ2-2; D might be TRBD2 (6 bases). This CDR3 comprises 14 residues. CDR1 and CDR2 from the germline V gene are SGHAT and FQNNGV. The V and J ends lost 5 bases and 6 bases respectively, with 13 bases between them. In DNA form, the CDR3 reads TGTGCCAGCAGCCTTCCGGAGGGTCCCGGGGAGCTGTTTTTT. This gives the protein CASSLPEGPGELFF.

The chain joins TRBV6-2 or TRBV6-3 to TRBJ2-7; D may be TRBD1 or TRBD2 (5 bases each). CDR3 length equals 13 residues. Trimming took 4 bases from V and 2 from J, leaving 9 bases between them. CDR1 and CDR2 from the germline V gene are MNHEY and SVGEGT. CDR3 nucleotide sequence: TGTGCCAGCAGTTGGGGACGGACCTACGAGCAGTACTTC. Its protein product is CASSWGRTYEQYF.

The chain is built from TRBV10-3 and TRBJ1-1; D gene uncertain. V shed 2 bases and J shed 5 bases, with 12 bases lying between them. The CDR3 covers 14 residues. Germline V CDR1 and CDR2: ENHRY, SYGVKD. CDR3 sequence: CAISEGVPRTEAFF. For the CDR3, the DNA is TGTGCCATCAGTGAGGGGGTGCCCCGGACTGAAGCTTTCTTT.

In regard to this clonotype: Sequence at one end of the junction differs from germline and may be a read error. The chain combines TRBV5-1 with TRBJ1-1; TRBD1 is a possible D gene (5 bases). The germline CDR1 and CDR2 sequences are SGHRS and YFSETQ. CDR3 length: 16 residues. The CDR3 bases are TGCGCCAGCAGCTTGGCGGACACCCGGGCTAACACTGAAGCTCTCTTT. Translated, it gives CASSLADTRANTEALF. The full variable domain, in which reference TRBV5-1 and TRBJ1-1 provide the parts outside the CDR3, is KAGVTQTPRYLIKTRGQQVTLSCSPISGHRSVSWYQQTPGQGLQFLFEYFSETQRNKGNFPGRFSGRQFSNSRSEMNVSTLELGDSALYLCASSLADTRANTEALFGQGTRLTVV.

The chain joins TRBV20-1 to TRBJ2-7; D is possibly TRBD1 (6 bases). CDR1 and CDR2 from the germline V gene are DFQATT and SNEGSKA (reference sequence). The CDR3 is 11 residues long. The ends were cut back, 6 bases at V and 6 bases at J, with 12 bases in the middle. CDR3 coding DNA: TGCAGTGCCAGCAGGACAGCCGAGCAGTACTTC. Its translation is CSASRTAEQYF.